The clone carrying this T cell receptor beta chain was counted at least ten times. Construction of the TCRbeta library involved unique molecular identifiers. TCRdb itself ran the PCR reads through MiXCR, one entry per CDR3 protein. This table has roughly 670,000 distinct CDR3 sequences, around 12% appearing once. Trimming shortened V by 1 base and J by 2 bases, and 16 bases separated the two germline ends. The CDR3 is 16 residues long. Per germline, CDR1 DFQATT and CDR2 SNEGSKA (reference sequence). The entry originates in a study of T-cell reconstitution after alpha-beta-depleted transplantation in children.

The sequence was obtained from a girl aged 2 to 10 with congenital amegakaryocytic thrombocytopenia, due to receive a stem cell transplant. This chain uses TRBV20-1 with TRBJ2-3, with D hard to call. Specimen: PBMCs, collected before TCRalphabeta/CD19-depleted stem cell transplant. This CDR3 is CSARGSLAVDTDTQYF. The CDR3 DNA reads TGCAGTGCTAGAGGTTCGCTGGCGGTGGACACAGATACGCAGTATTTT.